This T cell receptor beta chain came from a study of human CD4 T cells and Enterobacteriaceae (TCRdb year 2020). Memory CD4+ T cells were FACS-sorted on a FACSAria III to over 95% purity as all CD4+ cells other than CD45RA+CCR7+CD95- naive cells. Blood from healthy donors was obtained from blood donation centers in Switzerland. Total CD4+ T cells and monocytes were enriched by positive selection with CD4 and CD14 magnetic microbeads. Before sorting, CD8+, CD14+, CD16+, CD56+, CD19+ and CD25-bright cells were excluded. In a couple of blood donors, total memory CD4+ T cells were sequenced directly ex vivo to assess in vivo expansion of bacteria-reactive clonotypes. Peripheral blood mononuclear cells were isolated from donor blood using Ficoll-Paque Plus. Ex vivo total memory CD4+ samples were sequenced at deep level, with detection sensitivity of one cell in 200,000. Genomic DNA was extracted from cell pellets with the QIAamp DNA Micro Kit, and its quantity and purity were checked by spectrophotometry. The immunoSEQ multiplex PCR assay was used to amplify the TCR Vbeta CDR3 regions. The amplicons were sequenced on the Illumina HiSeq platform. The retrieved sequences were 87 nucleotides in length and included the CDR3 region. For the original study's pipeline: A unique productive TCR Vbeta nucleotide sequence was defined as a clonotype and was quantified by productive template frequency from ImmunoSEQ Analyzer V3.0. Expanded clonotypes were defined using a threshold set at the top 5th percentile of each repertoire ranked by frequency. The R package fossil was used to compute repertoire overlap as Chao-Jaccard, and the R package MASS was used to visualize the overlap by nonmetric multidimensional scaling. Drawn from immuneACCESS, this table holds only the in-frame rearrangements with V and J called that TCRdb kept. Clones are partly lost; checked studies trace under half to an unresolved V gene and leave the rest unexplained. V and J calls and clone size are copied from that table; D and trimming were computed from the DNA. The sample includes 25,000 to 30,000 clones, with 82% observed a single time. In total, the top ten clones hold around 1.7% of the sample.

This clone has just a few counts. It has no known antigen specificity. Base qualities were left out, and no much larger clone turns up one base away. V is clipped by 10 bases and J by 8 bases, and the sequence between their germline boundaries is 26 bases long. From the cysteine through the phenylalanine, the CDR3 covers 16 amino acids. Only CDR3 DNA is held: 48 bases, read in frame from base 1. The germline V gene yields ENHRY for CDR1 and SYGVKD for CDR2. The study at large found these results: In ex vivo samples, clonotypes with broad cross-reactivity seemed more expanded than specific clonotypes, as 11 of 19 and about 60% of the roughly 35 fell within the top 5%. The only basis for inferring the reactivity of ex vivo clonotypes was matching nucleotide sequences to CFSE-low cultures from the same donors.

Sample: memory CD4+ T cells from blood. What this sample's cell subset or site label stands for: total memory CD4 T cells sorted directly ex vivo, unstimulated. Recombination connected TRBV10-3 to TRBJ1-4; TRBD1 is a weak D gene call, 5 bases matching. The TCR comes from a human donor in good health. Here the CDR3 is given as CATSPQVGREDEKLFF. In nucleotide form, the sequence is TGTGCCACCAGCCCCCAAGTGGGGCGCGAAGACGAAAAACTGTTTTTT.